Shown below are 26 T cell receptor beta chains from a single sample sequenced in a study of CD8+CD57+ T cells in acquired aplastic anemia. Genomic DNA templated the TCR beta VDJ and CDR3 profiling. TCRdb fed the reads into MiXCR, producing one record per CDR3 protein. In the table there are about 270,000 distinct CDR3 sequences, roughly 50% of which are singletons. Sequences were obtained from sorted CD4+, CD8+, or CD8+CD57+ T cells (not recorded which) from PBMCs. Receptor source: a human donor with severe aplastic anemia or a healthy control (not recorded which).

This clonotype was seen repeatedly, ten times or more. The J gene is TRBJ2-2, the V gene TRBV4-2; TRBD1 is a possible D gene (5 bases). The CDR3 runs to 14 residues. The V end was cut by 2 bases, the J end by 7 bases, with 11 bases between. CDR1 LGHNA and CDR2 YNFKEQ come from the germline V gene. DNA for the CDR3: TGTGCCAGCAGCCAAAAGGGGATTCTCGGGGAGCTGTTTTTT. This gives the protein CASSQKGILGELFF.

The genes are TRBV5-1 and TRBJ1-1, with D perhaps TRBD1 (6 bases). There are 14 residues in the CDR3. Trimming stripped 1 base from V and 5 bases from J, with 12 bases between. The germline gives CDR1 SGHRS, CDR2 YFSETQ. This CDR3 is CASSLYRVGTEAFF. The CDR3, as DNA: TGCGCCAGCAGCTTGTACAGGGTCGGGACTGAAGCTTTCTTT.

This chain uses TRBV20-1 with TRBJ1-1; no clear D. CDR1 and CDR2 from the germline V gene are DFQATT and SNEGSKA (reference sequence). V lost 6 bases to trimming and J lost 1 base, with 9 bases between them. This CDR3 is built from 12 residues. CDR3 nucleotides: TGCAGTGCCCTAAGAAGGAACACTGAAGCTTTCTTT. Its protein is CSALRRNTEAFF.

This clonotype was observed many times. The rearrangement joins TRBV6-6 to TRBJ2-5; D might be TRBD2 (6 bases). The CDR3 is made up of 15 amino acids. V was trimmed by 2 bases and J by 3 bases, leaving 13 bases between them. The germline CDR1 and CDR2 sequences are MNHNY and SVGAGI (reference sequence). Here the CDR3 DNA reads TGTGCCAGCAGTTACCGGGCGGGGTGGGAAGAGACCCAGTACTTC. Protein sequence: CASSYRAGWEETQYF.

A note on this clonotype: Being one base from a much bigger clone, this may be a read error. V and J are TRBV28 and TRBJ1-6; 11 bases line up with TRBD1. The CDR3 is 18 amino acids. The germline CDR1 and CDR2 sequences are MDHEN and SYDVKM. The CDR3 DNA reads TGTGCCTGCAGCCGCCGGGTCGGACAGGGGGCGCGAGGGTCACCCCTCCACTTT. This gives the protein CACSRRVGQGARGSPLHF.

This clonotype was seen repeatedly, ten times or more. V is TRBV20-1 and J is TRBJ2-2, with 8 bases fitting TRBD2. V shed 0 bases, J shed 3 bases, and the junction held 9 bases outside the gene matches. This CDR3 is built from 17 residues. In germline, CDR1 is DFQATT, CDR2 SNEGSKA (reference sequence). Here the CDR3 reads CSARDRSGGTYTGELFF. Here the CDR3 DNA reads TGCAGTGCTAGAGATCGGAGCGGGGGAACTTACACCGGGGAGCTGTTTTTT.

This rearrangement joins TRBV6-5 to TRBJ2-7; no clear D gene. CDR1 MNHEY and CDR2 SVGAGI come from the germline V gene. V was pared by 5 bases and J by 7 bases, with 9 bases between. This CDR3 is built from 11 residues. CDR3 sequence: CASSRSTEQYF. CDR3 DNA sequence: TGTGCCAGCAGTCGCTCTACGGAGCAGTACTTC.

This clonotype was observed a handful of times. The chain uses TRBV20-1 and TRBJ1-2; D is possibly TRBD1 (5 bases). The length of the CDR3 is 14 residues. V was cut by 3 bases and J by 0 bases, with 11 bases left in between. The germline V gene has CDR1 DFQATT and CDR2 SNEGSKA (reference sequence). The CDR3 spells CSARGGSSNYGYTF. Here the CDR3 DNA reads TGCAGTGCTAGGGGGGGTAGTTCTAACTATGGCTACACCTTC.

CDR3 loop: CSALMGNVAQYF. The DNA for the CDR3 is TGCAGTGCTCTTATGGGCAACGTGGCCCAGTACTTC. The chain joins TRBV20-1 to TRBJ2-5; no clear D. CDR3 length: 12 residues. CDR1 is DFQATT, CDR2 SNEGSKA, per germline (reference sequence). Trimming shortened V by 5 bases and J by 9 bases, and 16 bases separated the two germline ends.

This clonotype was detected ten times or more. The CDR3 region is CSAWGGAGYEQYF. In DNA form, the CDR3 reads TGCAGTGCCTGGGGAGGGGCTGGCTACGAGCAGTACTTC. The chain is built from TRBV20-1 and TRBJ2-7, with 7 bases aligning to TRBD2. From germline, CDR1 is DFQATT and CDR2 SNEGSKA (reference sequence). CDR3 size: 13 residues. V gave up 6 bases and J gave up 3 bases; unmatched junction bases: 8.

The chain recombines TRBV5-6 with TRBJ1-1; D is uncertain. The germline V and J ends were trimmed by 3 bases and 5 bases, with 17 bases remaining between them. In germline, CDR1 is SGHDT, CDR2 YYEEEE. The CDR3 extends over 15 amino acids. The CDR3 DNA reads TGTGCCAGCAGCTCCTACCACCGGAGGGCAACTGAAGCTTTCTTT. Translating gives CASSSYHRRATEAFF.

The V gene is TRBV12-3 or TRBV12-4, the J gene TRBJ1-1; maybe TRBD1 (5 bases). V lost 5 bases and J 7 bases, leaving 20 bases between the germline ends. This CDR3 contains 15 residues. CDR3 DNA sequence: TGTGCCAGCAGTCTGAACCCTACCGGGGGGATTGAAGCTTTCTTT. It is translated as CASSLNPTGGIEAFF.

J is TRBJ2-3 and V is TRBV7-2; 8 bases align to TRBD1. In germline, CDR1 is SGHTA, CDR2 FQGNSA. The J segment lost 5 bases and the V segment lost 5 bases, leaving 12 bases of the junction unmatched. This CDR3 comprises 16 residues. The DNA for the CDR3 is TGTGCCAGCAGCCTCAAATTGCAGGGGGCTGGAGATACGCAGTATTTT. Its translation: CASSLKLQGAGDTQYF.

V gene TRBV10-2 combines with J gene TRBJ1-1; D is uncertain. CDR1 is WSHSY, CDR2 SAAADI, per germline. The V gene lost 4 bases and the J gene lost 6 bases, with 3 bases spanning the gap. CDR3 size: 10 residues. The CDR3 loop is CASSGAEAFF. In DNA form, the CDR3 reads TGCGCCAGCAGTGGGGCTGAAGCTTTCTTT.

The chain joins TRBV25-1 to TRBJ2-7; maybe TRBD1 (5 bases). Trimming cost V 3 bases and J 8 bases, with 8 bases left between them. Germline loops: CDR1 MGHDK, CDR2 SYGVNS. This CDR3 comprises 11 residues. The CDR3 DNA reads TGTGCCAGCAGTGACGTGGGGCAGCAGTACTTC. This sequence encodes CASSDVGQQYF.

The chain combines TRBV7-2 with TRBJ1-2, with D possibly matching TRBD1 (5 bases). V dropped 5 bases and J dropped 4 bases, with 20 bases sitting between them. The CDR3 contains 16 residues. CDR1 SGHTA and CDR2 FQGNSA come from the germline V gene. The CDR3 reads CASSPREGRGTYGYTF. The CDR3 nucleotides are TGTGCCAGCAGCCCACGCGAAGGGAGGGGTACCTATGGCTACACCTTC.

As for this clonotype: A much bigger clone sits one base away, suggesting this may be a read error. This chain uses TRBV12-3 or TRBV12-4 with TRBJ2-1; D not certain. V lost 5 bases, J lost 7 bases, and 9 bases lay in between. The CDR3 is 12 residues long. CDR3: CASSPIINEQFF. In DNA form, the CDR3 reads TGTGCCAGCAGTCCTATCATAAATGAGCAGTTCTTC.

This clonotype was detected a few times. This chain uses TRBV27 with TRBJ2-5; 8 nucleotides align to TRBD2. There are 17 residues in the CDR3. With 5 bases clipped from V and 2 bases from J, the junction kept 13 bases outside the gene matches. From germline, CDR1 is MNHEY and CDR2 SMNVEV (reference sequence). CDR3 coding DNA: TGTGCCAGCAGTCCTTACCGGGGGGGGGCAAATCAAGAGACCCAGTACTTC. This encodes CASSPYRGGANQETQYF.

This chain links TRBV7-6 with TRBJ2-2, with TRBD2 matching over 14 bases. The J segment lost 5 bases and the V segment lost 0 bases, leaving 2 bases of the junction unmatched. The CDR3 totals 17 residues. Germline CDR1 SGHVS, CDR2 FNYEAQ. CDR3 sequence reads: CASSLATSGGATGELFF. CDR3 DNA sequence: TGTGCCAGCAGCTTAGCGACTAGCGGGGGGGCGACCGGGGAGCTGTTTTTT.

As DNA, the CDR3 is TGTGCCACCAGCAGAGATAGCCCCACGTCTGGAAACACCATATATTTT. It specifies CATSRDSPTSGNTIYF. The chain joins TRBV15 to TRBJ1-3; D call uncertain. Germline V gene lookup returns CDR1 LNHNV and CDR2 YYDKDF (reference sequence). This CDR3 has 16 amino acids. The V gene lost 0 bases and the J gene lost 1 base, with 10 bases spanning the gap.

This chain connects TRBV5-1 to TRBJ1-1, with 7 bases fitting TRBD1. The germline V gene has CDR1 SGHRS and CDR2 YFSETQ. The CDR3 is 16 residues long. The trim removed 0 bases at V and 0 bases at J, leaving 5 bases unmatched. The CDR3 reads CASSLELQGMNTEAFF. CDR3 nucleotide sequence: TGCGCCAGCAGCTTGGAATTACAGGGGATGAACACTGAAGCTTTCTTT.

A word on this clonotype: The germline gene is not matched at one end of the junction; a read error may be the cause. The chain is built from TRBV10-3 and TRBJ2-5; a possible D gene is TRBD1 (6 bases). This CDR3 is built from 14 residues. Germline V gives CDR1 ENHRY, CDR2 SYGVKD. The CDR3 nucleotides are TGTGCCAGCAGTCCCGGACAGCGAGGGGAGACCCAGTACTTC. Its protein product is CASSPGQRGETQYF.

This clonotype was recorded at least ten times. The rearrangement uses TRBV7-2 and TRBJ2-7; perhaps TRBD2 as D (6 bases). Germline CDR1 and CDR2: SGHTA and FQGNSA. V lost 4 bases and J lost 4, with 26 bases in between. The CDR3 is 18 residues long. The CDR3 loop reads CASSSGPRRALAFYEQYF. The CDR3 DNA reads TGTGCCAGCAGCTCCGGTCCCAGGAGGGCTCTTGCCTTTTACGAGCAGTACTTC.

The rearrangement links TRBV20-1 to TRBJ2-5, with a weak D call TRBD2 (7 bases). This CDR3 is 12 amino acids long. Germline V gives CDR1 DFQATT, CDR2 SNEGSKA (reference sequence). The V and J ends lost 3 bases and 4 bases respectively, with 9 bases between them. This chain's CDR3 is CSASGGPETQYF. The CDR3 nucleotides read TGCAGTGCTAGCGGGGGGCCAGAGACCCAGTACTTC.

The rearrangement joins TRBV7-2 to TRBJ2-1; 13 nucleotides match TRBD2. This CDR3 region has 15 residues. Per the germline V gene, CDR1 is SGHTA and CDR2 is FQGNSA. Trimming removed 4 bases from V and 5 bases from J; junction bases left unmatched: 2. CDR3 region: CASSSGLAGDNEQFF. In DNA, the CDR3 is TGTGCCAGCAGCTCCGGACTAGCGGGAGACAATGAGCAGTTCTTC.

The rearrangement uses TRBV29-1 and TRBJ1-5; 7 bases are a match to TRBD1. The CDR3 consists of 14 residues. The J segment lost 6 bases and the V segment lost 5 bases, leaving 10 bases of the junction unmatched. CDR1 is SQVTM and CDR2 is ANQGSEA in the germline V gene. The CDR3 nucleotides read TGCAGCGTTACCCGGGACAGAGACGGTCAGCCCCAGCATTTT. As protein: CSVTRDRDGQPQHF.